A selection of T cell receptor beta chains follows, all from one sample in a study of blood T cell repertoires in COVID-19. Assay: immunoSEQ multiplex PCR; the TCRdb copy retains only in-frame clones and omits some. The top ten clones hold about 5% of a sample with about 18,000 clones, about 87% of them seen once. Sequences were obtained from PBMCs or T cells enriched from blood (not recorded which). These receptors were taken from a woman aged 25 to 39 who had recovered from COVID-19. Both conserved end residues are part of each CDR3. The D gene is left open where the match is weak. Size is omitted from some rows. Given values are once, few, many or a class for expanded clones.

D: NA
J: TRBJ1-2
size: NA
V: TRBV25-1
length: 14
DNA: TGTGCCAGCAGTGAACTACAGGGTTTTAGTGGCTACACCTTC
CDR3: CASSELQGFSGYTF

D: NA
J: TRBJ2-5
size: NA
V: TRBV7-2
length: 17
DNA: TGTGCCAGCAGCTTAAATCTTGGGGCTGACAGTAAAGAGACCCAGTACTTC
CDR3: CASSLNLGADSKETQYF

D: NA
J: TRBJ1-2
size: NA
V: TRBV12-3/TRBV12-4
length: 11
DNA: TGTGCCATCCACAGGGACTATGGCTACACCTTC
CDR3: CAIHRDYGYTF

D: TRBD2
J: TRBJ2-5
size: NA
V: TRBV7-3
length: 18
DNA: TGTGCCAGCAGCTCCAACGGCGGACTAGCGGGGTACCAAGAGACCCAGTACTTC
CDR3: CASSSNGGLAGYQETQYF

D: TRBD2
J: TRBJ2-7
size: NA
V: TRBV29-1
length: 16
DNA: TGCAGCGTTGAAGATAGCGGGGGGGCCAGTCTATACGAGCAGTACTTC
CDR3: CSVEDSGGASLYEQYF

D: TRBD1
J: TRBJ2-7
size: NA
V: TRBV4-3
length: 16
DNA: TGCGCCAGCAGCCAAGCCTTCGGGACAGGGGGTTACGAGCAGTACTTC
CDR3: CASSQAFGTGGYEQYF

D: NA
J: TRBJ2-7
size: NA
V: TRBV4-1
length: 12
DNA: TGCGCCAGCAGCCAAAGCGGCTACGAGCAGTACTTC
CDR3: CASSQSGYEQYF

D: NA
J: TRBJ2-5
size: NA
V: TRBV7-2
length: 13
DNA: TGTGCCAGCAGCAAGACAGGAGGAGAGACCCAGTACTTC
CDR3: CASSKTGGETQYF

D: TRBD2
J: TRBJ2-5
size: NA
V: TRBV9
length: 16
DNA: TGTGCCAGCAGCCCCGGGACTAGCGGGGGTTGGGAGACCCAGTACTTC
CDR3: CASSPGTSGGWETQYF

D: TRBD1
J: TRBJ1-4
size: NA
V: TRBV11-2
length: 15
DNA: TGTGCCAGCAGCTTAGGAACAGGGGGCGGTGAAAAACTGTTTTTT
CDR3: CASSLGTGGGEKLFF

D: TRBD1
J: TRBJ1-4
size: once
V: TRBV4-3
length: 15
DNA: TGCGCCAGCAGCCAAGAGGGACAGGGTAATGAAAAACTGTTTTTT
CDR3: CASSQEGQGNEKLFF

D: TRBD1
J: TRBJ2-7
size: NA
V: TRBV24-1
length: 14
DNA: TGTGCCACCAGCGGCACAGGGGCGCCCTACGAGCAGTACTTC
CDR3: CATSGTGAPYEQYF

D: TRBD1
J: TRBJ1-1
size: NA
V: TRBV12-3/TRBV12-4
length: 13
DNA: TGTGCCAGCAGTCAAACAGGGGGAACTGAAGCTTTCTTT
CDR3: CASSQTGGTEAFF

D: NA
J: TRBJ1-6
size: NA
V: TRBV30
length: 17
DNA: TGTGCCTGGAGTGTACGTCCGTTGAGCTCCTATAATTCACCCCTCCACTTT
CDR3: CAWSVRPLSSYNSPLHF

D: NA
J: TRBJ2-1
size: NA
V: TRBV9
length: 13
DNA: TGTGCCAGCAGCCCGCAGCTCTCGGGTGAGCAGTTCTTC
CDR3: CASSPQLSGEQFF

D: NA
J: TRBJ1-3
size: NA
V: TRBV30
length: 16
DNA: TGTGCCTGGAGTGTTGGTGGGCCGGGGTCTGGAAACACCATATATTTT
CDR3: CAWSVGGPGSGNTIYF

D: NA
J: TRBJ2-1
size: few
V: TRBV25-1
length: 15
DNA: TGTGCCAGCAGTGACCCAGGGTGTCCCCCCAGGTGGCAGTTCTTC
CDR3: CASSDPGCPPRWQFF

D: NA
J: TRBJ1-1
size: NA
V: TRBV6-2/TRBV6-3
length: 15
DNA: TGTGCCAGCAGTTCCCTTCGGACATCCGGCACTGAAGCTTTCTTT
CDR3: CASSSLRTSGTEAFF

D: TRBD2
J: TRBJ2-3
size: NA
V: TRBV6-5
length: 15
DNA: TGTGCCAGCAGGGGGGGACTAGCTGGCACAGATACGCAGTATTTT
CDR3: CASRGGLAGTDTQYF

D: TRBD2
J: TRBJ2-7
size: NA
V: TRBV6-1
length: 16
DNA: TGTGCCAGCAGTGGAAGCGGGGGTGCGAGCTCCTACGAGCAGTACTTC
CDR3: CASSGSGGASSYEQYF

D: TRBD1
J: TRBJ2-5
size: NA
V: TRBV11-2
length: 14
DNA: TGTGCCAGCAGCGAAAACAGGGGCCAAGAGACCCAGTACTTC
CDR3: CASSENRGQETQYF

D: NA
J: TRBJ2-5
size: NA
V: TRBV7-2
length: 15
DNA: TGTGCCAGCAGCTTAGTAAACAGGGAAGAAGAGACCCAGTACTTC
CDR3: CASSLVNREEETQYF

D: NA
J: TRBJ2-1
size: NA
V: TRBV7-9
length: 16
DNA: TGTGCCAGCAGCTTAGCAACAGGGTTCACCTACAATGAGCAGTTCTTC
CDR3: CASSLATGFTYNEQFF

D: NA
J: TRBJ1-1
size: once
V: TRBV2
length: 15
DNA: TGTGCCAGCAGTGAAAGGGGAGCGGGGGGCACTGAAGCTTTCTTT
CDR3: CASSERGAGGTEAFF

D: TRBD1
J: TRBJ1-6
size: NA
V: TRBV7-2
length: 16
DNA: TGTGCCAGCAGCCACCCAATGGGACAGGTGGGTTCACCCCTCCACTTT
CDR3: CASSHPMGQVGSPLHF

D: NA
J: TRBJ2-7
size: once
V: TRBV18
length: 13
DNA: TGTGCCAGCTCACCACCCGGACAGTACGAGCAGTACTTC
CDR3: CASSPPGQYEQYF

D: NA
J: TRBJ2-5
size: NA
V: TRBV4-3
length: 15
DNA: TGCGCCAGCAGCCAAGTCGGTGATAAGGGGGAGACCCAGTACTTC
CDR3: CASSQVGDKGETQYF

D: NA
J: TRBJ1-4
size: NA
V: TRBV4-3
length: 14
DNA: TGCGCCAGCAGCCAAGATGCCAGGGGTGAAAAACTGTTTTTT
CDR3: CASSQDARGEKLFF

D: NA
J: TRBJ2-3
size: NA
V: TRBV3-1/TRBV3-2
length: 13
DNA: TGTGCCAGCAGCCAAGTGCGCGGAGATACGCAGTATTTT
CDR3: CASSQVRGDTQYF

D: TRBD1
J: TRBJ1-2
size: NA
V: TRBV30
length: 16
DNA: TGTGCCTGGAGGGGACCGGGACAGGGAAATTCCTATGGCTACACCTTC
CDR3: CAWRGPGQGNSYGYTF

D: TRBD1
J: TRBJ2-2
size: NA
V: TRBV5-1
length: 14
DNA: TGCGCCAGCAGCACACAGGGGGGCACCGGGGAGCTGTTTTTT
CDR3: CASSTQGGTGELFF

D: TRBD1
J: TRBJ1-5
size: NA
V: TRBV19
length: 14
DNA: TGTGCCAGTCAGGTCAGGGGGCTCAATCAGCCCCAGCATTTT
CDR3: CASQVRGLNQPQHF

D: TRBD1
J: TRBJ2-3
size: NA
V: TRBV9
length: 17
DNA: TGTGCCAGCAGCGCCCGGTCGGACAGGGGGTTCACAGATACGCAGTATTTT
CDR3: CASSARSDRGFTDTQYF

D: NA
J: TRBJ1-5
size: NA
V: TRBV19
length: 12
DNA: TGTGCCACCGAACAGGGCAGCCAGCCCCAGCATTTT
CDR3: CATEQGSQPQHF

D: TRBD1
J: TRBJ1-4
size: NA
V: TRBV4-1
length: 13
DNA: TGCGCCAGCAGGACAGGGACTAATGAAAAACTGTTTTTT
CDR3: CASRTGTNEKLFF

D: TRBD1
J: TRBJ1-6
size: NA
V: TRBV28
length: 17
DNA: TGTGCCAGCAGTCCCGATGGACGACAGGGTGATAATTCACCCCTCCACTTT
CDR3: CASSPDGRQGDNSPLHF

D: NA
J: TRBJ2-3
size: NA
V: TRBV7-2
length: 18
DNA: TGTGCCAGCAGCGAATTTCCGGGACTGGACCTTAGCACAGATACGCAGTATTTT
CDR3: CASSEFPGLDLSTDTQYF

D: NA
J: TRBJ2-2
size: NA
V: TRBV6-4
length: 14
DNA: TGTGCCAGCAGTGTGTCCTCGAACACCGGGGAGCTGTTTTTT
CDR3: CASSVSSNTGELFF

D: TRBD1
J: TRBJ1-2
size: NA
V: TRBV7-3
length: 13
DNA: TGTGCCAGCAGTCCTACAGGGGCTCGCGGCTACACCTTC
CDR3: CASSPTGARGYTF

D: TRBD1
J: TRBJ1-2
size: NA
V: TRBV2
length: 16
DNA: TGTGCCAGTACAATAGGGGAAGTGGGGACAGCCTATGGCTACACCTTC
CDR3: CASTIGEVGTAYGYTF

D: TRBD2
J: TRBJ2-7
size: NA
V: TRBV6-1
length: 14
DNA: TGTGCCAGCAGTTGGACTAGCGGGGGAGGCGAGCAGTACTTC
CDR3: CASSWTSGGGEQYF

D: NA
J: TRBJ1-2
size: NA
V: TRBV6-1
length: 16
DNA: TGTGCCAGCAGTGAAATGACAGGCAATTTTAACTATGGCTACACCTTC
CDR3: CASSEMTGNFNYGYTF

D: NA
J: TRBJ1-3
size: NA
V: TRBV25-1
length: 12
DNA: TGTGCCAGCGGGGGGGGTGCGGGAACCATATATTTT
CDR3: CASGGGAGTIYF

D: NA
J: TRBJ2-3
size: NA
V: TRBV11-2
length: 15
DNA: TGTGCCAGCAGCTTTAACCTAGGAAGCACAGATACGCAGTATTTT
CDR3: CASSFNLGSTDTQYF

D: NA
J: TRBJ1-3
size: NA
V: TRBV3-1/TRBV3-2
length: 15
DNA: TGTGCCAGCAGCCAAATACTCCCGTCTGGAAACACCATATATTTT
CDR3: CASSQILPSGNTIYF

D: NA
J: TRBJ1-2
size: once
V: TRBV19
length: 15
DNA: TGTGCCAGTAGTCCGCTTGGACAGATGAGATATGGCTACACCTTC
CDR3: CASSPLGQMRYGYTF

D: NA
J: TRBJ2-1
size: NA
V: TRBV9
length: 14
DNA: TGTGCCAGCAGCGGGGGACACCCGGTCAATGAGCAGTTCTTC
CDR3: CASSGGHPVNEQFF

D: NA
J: TRBJ1-5
size: few
V: TRBV12-3/TRBV12-4
length: 13
DNA: TGTGCCAGCAGTTTAACAGATAATCAGCCCCAGCATTTT
CDR3: CASSLTDNQPQHF